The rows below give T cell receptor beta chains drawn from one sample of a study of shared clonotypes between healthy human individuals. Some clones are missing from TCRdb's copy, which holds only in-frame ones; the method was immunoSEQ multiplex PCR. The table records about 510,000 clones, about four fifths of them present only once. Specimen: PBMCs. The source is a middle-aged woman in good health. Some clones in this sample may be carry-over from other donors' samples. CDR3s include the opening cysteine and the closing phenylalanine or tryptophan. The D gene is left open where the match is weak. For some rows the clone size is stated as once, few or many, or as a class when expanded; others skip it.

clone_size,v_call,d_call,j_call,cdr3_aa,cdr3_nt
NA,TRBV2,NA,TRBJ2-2,CASSRLRAGPWTGELFF,TGTGCCAGCAGCCGTTTACGGGCCGGCCCTTGGACCGGGGAGCTGTTTTTT
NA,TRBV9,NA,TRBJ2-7,CASSPRQVSYEQYF,TGTGCCAGCAGCCCACGACAGGTCTCCTACGAGCAGTACTTC
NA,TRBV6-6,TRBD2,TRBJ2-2,CASINPTSGRVRELFF,TGTGCCAGCATTAATCCGACTAGCGGGAGGGTCCGGGAGCTGTTTTTT
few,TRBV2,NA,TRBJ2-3,CASSDRTSTDTQYF,TGTGCCAGCAGTGACAGGACAAGCACAGATACGCAGTATTTT
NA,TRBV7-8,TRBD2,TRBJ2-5,CASSLVLAGGPDQETQYF,TGTGCCAGCAGCTTGGTACTAGCGGGAGGGCCTGACCAAGAGACCCAGTACTTC
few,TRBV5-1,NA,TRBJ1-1,CASSVQTNTEAFF,TGCGCCAGCAGCGTGCAAACGAACACTGAAGCTTTCTTT
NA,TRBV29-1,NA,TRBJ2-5,CSVERGRGETQYF,TGCAGCGTTGAAAGAGGCAGGGGAGAGACCCAGTACTTC
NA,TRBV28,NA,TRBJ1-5,CASRLGPYQPQHF,TGTGCCAGCAGGCTGGGGCCTTATCAGCCCCAGCATTTT
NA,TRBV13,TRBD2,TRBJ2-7,CASSFGGEVNYEQYF,TGTGCCAGCAGCTTTGGGGGGGAGGTTAACTACGAGCAGTACTTC
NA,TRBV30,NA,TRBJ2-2,CAWSGAGGNTGELFF,TGTGCCTGGAGTGGCGCCGGGGGTAACACCGGGGAGCTGTTTTTT
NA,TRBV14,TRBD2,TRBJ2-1,CASSVIAGGYNEQFF,TGTGCCAGCAGCGTTATAGCGGGAGGGTACAATGAGCAGTTCTTC
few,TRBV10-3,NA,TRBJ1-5,CAISGDPRDQPQHF,TGTGCCATCAGTGGGGACCCCCGGGATCAGCCCCAGCATTTT
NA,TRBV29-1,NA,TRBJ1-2,CSVGRVGDGYTF,TGCAGCGTTGGCCGGGTGGGGGATGGCTACACCTTC
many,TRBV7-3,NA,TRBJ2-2,CASSLGLNTGELFF,TGTGCCAGCAGCTTAGGGTTGAACACCGGGGAGCTGTTTTTT
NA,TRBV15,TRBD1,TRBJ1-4,CATSRDSRTGPEKLFF,TGTGCCACCAGCAGAGATTCCCGGACAGGACCGGAAAAACTGTTTTTT
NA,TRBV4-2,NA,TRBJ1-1,CASRDELNTEAFF,TGTGCCAGCAGGGACGAATTGAACACTGAAGCTTTCTTT
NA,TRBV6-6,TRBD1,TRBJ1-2,CASSYRGQGPRGYTF,TGTGCCAGCAGTTACAGAGGACAGGGGCCTAGAGGCTACACCTTC
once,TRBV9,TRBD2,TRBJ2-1,CASSLHPGTSGSGEQFF,TGTGCCAGCAGCCTCCACCCCGGGACTAGCGGGAGCGGTGAGCAGTTCTTC
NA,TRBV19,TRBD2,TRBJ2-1,CARAGTRVISEQFF,TGTGCCAGGGCCGGGACTAGGGTTATCAGTGAGCAGTTCTTC
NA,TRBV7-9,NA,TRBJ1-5,CASSQGSSNQPQHF,TGTGCCAGCAGCCAAGGGAGTAGCAATCAGCCCCAGCATTTT
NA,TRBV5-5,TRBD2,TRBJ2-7,CASSQAWRGSSYEQYF,TGTGCCAGCAGCCAAGCCTGGCGGGGGAGCTCCTACGAGCAGTACTTC
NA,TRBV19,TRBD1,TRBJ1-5,CASAPSGGLNQPQHF,TGTGCCAGCGCCCCGTCAGGGGGGCTGAATCAGCCCCAGCATTTT
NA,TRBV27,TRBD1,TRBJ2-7,CASSQGTGRASEQYF,TGTGCCAGCAGTCAAGGGACAGGGAGGGCTTCCGAGCAGTACTTC
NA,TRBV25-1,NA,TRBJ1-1,CASSGPADPEAFF,TGTGCCAGCAGTGGCCCAGCTGACCCTGAAGCTTTCTTT
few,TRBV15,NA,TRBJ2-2,CATSKGDVPTGELFF,TGTGCCACCAGTAAGGGGGACGTACCCACCGGGGAGCTGTTTTTT
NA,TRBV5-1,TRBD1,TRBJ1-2,CASSLGTGDTYGYTF,TGCGCCAGCAGCTTGGGGACAGGGGACACCTATGGCTACACCTTC
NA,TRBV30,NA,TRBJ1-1,CAWIRTVEAFF,TGTGCCTGGATCCGGACTGTTGAAGCTTTCTTT
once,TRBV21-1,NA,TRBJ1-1,CASSRGGQGGNTEAFF,TGTGCCAGCAGCAGAGGGGGACAGGGTGGGAACACTGAAGCTTTCTTT
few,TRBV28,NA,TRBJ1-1,CASSFGPTEAFF,TGTGCCAGCAGTTTTGGTCCCACTGAAGCTTTCTTT
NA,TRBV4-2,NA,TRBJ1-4,CASSQEGLATTNEKLFF,TGTGCCAGCAGCCAAGAAGGGCTGGCTACAACTAATGAAAAACTGTTTTTT
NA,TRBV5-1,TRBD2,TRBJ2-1,CASRLGLAGNNEQFF,TGCGCCAGCAGGTTGGGACTAGCGGGAAACAATGAGCAGTTCTTC
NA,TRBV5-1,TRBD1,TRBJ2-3,CASSQGTGQDTQYF,TGCGCCAGCAGCCAAGGGACAGGGCAAGATACGCAGTATTTT
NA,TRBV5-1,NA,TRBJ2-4,CASSEGGAKNIQYF,TGCGCCAGCAGCGAGGGAGGAGCCAAAAACATTCAGTACTTC
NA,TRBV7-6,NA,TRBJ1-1,CASSLGQMVEAFF,TGTGCCAGCAGCCTCGGACAGATGGTTGAAGCTTTCTTT
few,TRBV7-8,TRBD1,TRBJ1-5,CASSLVEGAGAFQPQHF,TGTGCCAGCAGCTTAGTTGAGGGGGCGGGTGCTTTTCAGCCCCAGCATTTT
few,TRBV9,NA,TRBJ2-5,CASSVGSAGASETQYF,TGTGCCAGCAGCGTAGGAAGTGCGGGGGCCTCGGAGACCCAGTACTTC
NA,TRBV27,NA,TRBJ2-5,CASSYAKGQETQYF,TGTGCCAGCAGTTATGCAAAGGGTCAAGAGACCCAGTACTTC
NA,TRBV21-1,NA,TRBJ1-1,CASIPTRQAGELRRMNTEAFF,TGTGCCAGCATCCCTACGAGGCAAGCTGGCGAACTGCGACGCATGAACACTGAAGCTTTCTTT
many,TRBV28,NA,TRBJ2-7,CASRGPGLHEQYF,TGTGCCAGCAGGGGACCGGGACTGCACGAGCAGTACTTC